This T cell receptor beta chain stems from a study of T-cell memory formation after mild COVID-19. TCRdb reprocessed the 5' RACE reads via MiXCR and lists one record per CDR3 protein. The sample contains fewer than 250,000 distinct CDR3 sequences, 15% of which appear only once. Trimming shortened V by 6 bases and J by 3 bases, and 12 bases separated the two germline ends. Looked up from germline, CDR1 is SNHLY and CDR2 is FYNNEI. The CDR3 contains 13 residues. The clonotype comes from an adult woman who had mild COVID-19 (a few samples of this study predate the infection). Cell type and time point are not known. The sample was PBMCs or a T cell subset sorted from them (not recorded which). V is TRBV2 and J is TRBJ2-7, with D possibly being TRBD1 or TRBD2 (5 bases each). The CDR3 DNA is TGTGCCAGCAGCGCCGGGACCAACTACGAGCAGTACTTC. This codes for CASSAGTNYEQYF.